This T cell receptor (beta chain) was found in a study of shared clonotypes between healthy human individuals. V was shortened by 0 bases and J by 8 bases, with 9 bases between the two germline ends. This CDR3 has 13 residues. Germline V CDR1 and CDR2: SGDLS, YYNGEE. At a deep level, the assay was run. Clones were read by immunoSEQ multiplex PCR, and TCRdb kept only the in-frame ones, dropping some. This sample has about 580,000 clones, with about 98% found just once. Selected positively for CCR7 and CD45RO-negative, naive CD8 cells excluded terminally differentiated effector memory CD45RA+ cells. The V and J genes are TRBV9 and TRBJ1-3; D is uncertain. This clonotype was obtained from a man aged 30 to 39 in good health. What was sequenced was naive CD8+ T cells sorted from blood. The CDR3, as DNA: TGTGCCAGCAGCGTAGAATGGGGAGACACCATATATTTT. This translates into CASSVEWGDTIYF.